In this sample, the clone carrying this T cell receptor beta chain turned up once. Trimming removed 4 bases from V and 4 bases from J; junction bases left unmatched: 5. The germline V gene encodes CDR1 MGHRA and CDR2 YSYEKL. There are 15 residues in the CDR3. Here immunoSEQ multiplex PCR was the method, and the copy in TCRdb shows in-frame clones only, minus some. This sample carries almost 30,000 clones, 75% to 85% of them seen once, and the ten largest clones take approximately 6.4%. The sample originates from a study of Siglec-9 on CD8 T cells in melanoma. Material: Siglec-9- CD8+ T cells sorted from blood. The receptor comes from a human donor in good health. This chain links TRBV4-1 with TRBJ2-7, with 12 bases that match TRBD2. CDR3 loop: CASSLLAGGRYEQYF. In DNA form, the CDR3 reads TGCGCCAGCAGCCTCCTAGCGGGGGGGAGGTACGAGCAGTACTTC.